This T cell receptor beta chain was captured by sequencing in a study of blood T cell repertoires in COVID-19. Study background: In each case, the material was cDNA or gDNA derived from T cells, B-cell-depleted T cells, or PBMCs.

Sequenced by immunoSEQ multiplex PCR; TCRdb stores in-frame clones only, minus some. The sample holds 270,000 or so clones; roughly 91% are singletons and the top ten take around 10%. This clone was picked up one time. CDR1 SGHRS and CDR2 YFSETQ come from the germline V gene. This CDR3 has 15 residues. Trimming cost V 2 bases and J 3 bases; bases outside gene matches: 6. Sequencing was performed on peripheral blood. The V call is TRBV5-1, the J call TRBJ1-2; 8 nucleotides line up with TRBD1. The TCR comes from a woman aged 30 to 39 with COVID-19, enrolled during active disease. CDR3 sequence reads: CASSFGTGSDYGYTF. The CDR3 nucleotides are TGCGCCAGCAGCTTTGGGACAGGTAGCGACTATGGCTACACCTTC.